Shown below are 21 T cell receptor beta chains from a single sample sequenced in a study of blood T cell repertoires in COVID-19. The protocol was immunoSEQ multiplex PCR, while the TCRdb copy is restricted to in-frame clones and leaves out a portion. The sample shows nearly 15,000 clones, around 77% of them seen only once. Sequencing used peripheral blood. The receptors here all came from a human donor in a cohort sampled during active COVID-19.

The chain links TRBV30 to TRBJ2-2; TRBD2 matches 7 bases. CDR1 is GTSNPN, CDR2 SVGIG, per germline (reference sequence). The length of the CDR3 is 17 residues. V shed 0 bases, J shed 4 bases, and the junction held 11 bases outside the gene matches. In DNA form, the CDR3 reads TGTGCCTGGAGTGTACCCACGGGCCGGGAGGTCACCGGGGAGCTGTTTTTT. The encoded protein is CAWSVPTGREVTGELFF.

V is TRBV28 and J is TRBJ1-3, with unresolved D. Trimming cost V 4 bases and J 7 bases, with 14 bases left between them. CDR1 is MDHEN and CDR2 is SYDVKM in the germline V gene. The CDR3 is 14 residues long. Here the CDR3 DNA reads TGTGCCAGCAGTTCCATTTCCGTCGGGAACACCATATATTTT. Its translation is CASSSISVGNTIYF.

The chain links TRBV14 to TRBJ2-7; tentatively, D is TRBD1 (7 bases). Germline assignment: CDR1 SGHDN and CDR2 FVKESK. This CDR3 is built from 12 residues. The V gene lost 1 base and the J gene lost 9 bases, with 10 bases spanning the gap. CDR3 DNA sequence: TGTGCCAGCAGCCAAGGCGGGACAGTGCAGTACTTC. As protein: CASSQGGTVQYF. Full variable domain (remainder filled in from reference TRBV14 and TRBJ2-7): EAGVTQFPSHSVIEKGQTVTLRCDPISGHDNLYWYRRVMGKEIKFLLHFVKESKQDESGMPNNRFLAERTGGTYSTLKVQPAELEDSGVYFCASSQGGTVQYFGPGTRLTVT.

The chain joins TRBV15 to TRBJ2-7, with 11 bases lining up with TRBD2. J gave up 3 bases and V 3 bases, and 10 bases lay outside the gene matches. CDR3 size: 17 residues. Germline assignment: CDR1 LNHNV and CDR2 YYDKDF (reference sequence). CDR3 coding DNA: TGTGCCACCAGCAGGGGGTCGACTAGCGGGGTATACTACGAGCAGTACTTC. It encodes CATSRGSTSGVYYEQYF.

The chain joins TRBV11-2 to TRBJ2-5, with 7 bases lining up with TRBD2. V lost 3 bases to trimming and J lost 3 bases; unmatched junction nucleotides: 7. The germline V gene has CDR1 SGHAT and CDR2 FQNNGV. This CDR3 contains 15 residues. The CDR3 spells CASSFELAHKETQYF. The CDR3 nucleotides are TGTGCCAGCAGCTTCGAACTAGCGCACAAAGAGACCCAGTACTTC.

This rearrangement joins TRBV5-5 to TRBJ1-5, with 8 bases aligning to TRBD1. In germline, CDR1 is SGHKS, CDR2 YYEKEE (reference sequence). This CDR3 is 15 amino acids long. Trimming took 3 bases from V and 4 from J; bases not matched to a gene: 6. The DNA for the CDR3 is TGTGCCAGCAGCTCCGGACAGGGTGTAAATCAGCCCCAGCATTTT. The encoded protein is CASSSGQGVNQPQHF.

This clone was detected only once. V gene TRBV3-1 (or the pseudogene TRBV3-2) combines with J gene TRBJ1-1, with 8 bases that match TRBD1. The germline V gene encodes CDR1 LGHDT and CDR2 YNNKEL (reference sequence). The CDR3 extends over 14 amino acids. V lost 5 bases to trimming and J lost 3 bases; unmatched junction nucleotides: 5. CDR3 region: CASSRHRGDTEAFF. The CDR3 nucleotides read TGTGCCAGCAGCAGACACAGGGGGGACACTGAAGCTTTCTTT.

Here the CDR3 reads CATSRDVASGRVEQYF. The CDR3 DNA sequence: TGTGCCACCAGCAGAGATGTGGCTAGCGGGCGGGTAGAGCAGTACTTC. V and J are TRBV15 and TRBJ2-7; 8 bases map to TRBD2. CDR3 size: 16 residues. The junction had 11 bases not matched to a gene; V was cut back by 0 bases and J by 7 bases. Germline CDR1 reads LNHNV; CDR2 reads YYDKDF (reference sequence).

This clone came up once. This chain connects TRBV5-1 to TRBJ1-2; D is perhaps TRBD1 (6 bases). From germline, CDR1 is SGHRS and CDR2 YFSETQ. CDR3 length: 16 residues. V gave up 4 bases and J gave up 4 bases, with 20 bases separating them. The CDR3 protein is CASSPRDTGILYGYTF. In DNA form, the CDR3 reads TGCGCCAGCAGCCCACGGGACACAGGGATTCTCTATGGCTACACCTTC.

This chain connects TRBV19 to TRBJ2-5, with 7 nucleotides matching TRBD1. CDR3 length: 15 residues. V lost 6 bases to trimming and J lost 4 bases; unmatched junction nucleotides: 11. Germline CDR1 reads LNHDA; CDR2 reads SQIVND (reference sequence). CDR3 protein: CASSEPRGRIETQYF. The CDR3, as DNA: TGTGCCAGTAGCGAACCGAGGGGGCGCATAGAGACCCAGTACTTC.

The chain recombines TRBV10-1 with TRBJ2-3; 9 bases fit TRBD2. The CDR3 extends over 15 amino acids. The junction had 9 bases not matched to a gene; V was cut back by 8 bases and J by 3 bases. Germline V gene sequence: CDR1 WNHNN, CDR2 SYGVQD (reference sequence). The CDR3 sequence is CASSGAREGTDTQYF. CDR3 bases: TGCGCCAGCTCGGGGGCGCGGGAGGGGACAGATACGCAGTATTTT.

The count of this clone is one. The chain joins TRBV23-1 to TRBJ1-2; D gene uncertain. TRBV23-1 is recorded as an ORF, its role being uncertain. Trimming stripped 2 bases from V and 4 bases from J, with 17 bases between. This CDR3 spans 16 amino acids. CDR3 DNA sequence: TGCGCCAGCAGTCAACCCTTTGGCAGGTTACCCTATGGCTACACCTTC. Protein product: CASSQPFGRLPYGYTF.

V and J are TRBV28 and TRBJ2-3; TRBD1 aligns across 7 bases. This CDR3 spans 16 amino acids. Trimming took 5 bases from V and 2 from J; bases not matched to a gene: 10. Germline assignment: CDR1 MDHEN and CDR2 SYDVKM. The CDR3 spells CASSLKPTGNTDTQYF. In DNA form, the CDR3 reads TGTGCCAGCAGTCTAAAGCCGACAGGGAACACAGATACGCAGTATTTT.

This chain connects TRBV27 to TRBJ2-6, with D hard to call. This CDR3 has 15 residues. The ends were cut back, 2 bases at V and 4 bases at J, with 9 bases in the middle. Germline V gives CDR1 MNHEY, CDR2 SMNVEV (reference sequence). CDR3 residues: CASSLGRPGANVLTF. CDR3 DNA sequence: TGTGCCAGCAGTTTAGGGCGACCCGGGGCCAACGTCCTGACTTTC.

J is TRBJ2-7 and V is TRBV6-5; perhaps TRBD1 as D (6 bases). CDR3 length: 11 amino acids. Germline V gene data show CDR1 as MNHEY and CDR2 as SVGAGI. Trimming took off 8 bases at V and 3 bases at J, with 8 bases between the two ends. The CDR3 protein is CASLDSYEQYF. The CDR3 region has the DNA TGTGCCAGCTTGGACAGCTACGAGCAGTACTTC.

This chain joins TRBV29-1 and TRBJ2-2; D is perhaps TRBD2 (5 bases). Trimming removed 3 bases from V and 5 bases from J, with 7 bases in between. The CDR3 covers 12 residues. Germline V gene data show CDR1 as SQVTM and CDR2 as ANQGSEA. CDR3 region: CSVESGTGELFF. The CDR3 region has the DNA TGCAGCGTTGAGTCGGGAACCGGGGAGCTGTTTTTT.

The chain uses TRBV6-1 and TRBJ1-1, with D perhaps TRBD1 (5 bases). Trimming shortened V by 3 bases and J by 5 bases, and 16 bases separated the two germline ends. The CDR3 is 15 amino acids. Germline V gives CDR1 MNHNS, CDR2 SASEGT. In nucleotides, the CDR3 is TGTGCCAGCAGTGACGAACAGGAGGGGCGGACTGAAGCTTTCTTT. Translated: CASSDEQEGRTEAFF.

This clone has a single count. The V call is TRBV6-1, the J call TRBJ2-5; D remains ambiguous. The V end was cut by 3 bases, the J end by 4 bases, with 3 bases between. CDR3 size: 11 residues. Germline CDR1 is MNHNS and CDR2 is SASEGT. The CDR3 loop is CASSDLETQYF. In DNA, the CDR3 is TGTGCCAGCAGTGACCTAGAGACCCAGTACTTC.

This sequence joins TRBV28 and TRBJ2-2; D unclear. Trimming shortened V by 1 base and J by 2 bases, and 5 bases separated the two germline ends. The CDR3 runs to 14 residues. CDR1 MDHEN and CDR2 SYDVKM come from the germline V gene. The CDR3 sequence is CASSLYSNTGELFF. Here the CDR3 DNA reads TGTGCCAGCAGTTTATATAGCAACACCGGGGAGCTGTTTTTT.

This clone was found once. The genes are TRBV12-3 or TRBV12-4 and TRBJ2-4; 7 positions agree with TRBD1. This CDR3 spans 13 amino acids. V lost 6 bases to trimming and J lost 8 bases; unmatched junction nucleotides: 7. CDR3 DNA: TGTGCCAGCAGCCGTATCGGACAGGACATTCAGTACTTC. This gives the protein CASSRIGQDIQYF.

This clone was seen a handful of times. This chain uses TRBV6-5 with TRBJ2-2; D is unresolved. The V end was cut by 6 bases, the J end by 8 bases, with 13 bases between. Germline V gene sequence: CDR1 MNHEY, CDR2 SVGAGI. The length of the CDR3 is 13 residues. The CDR3 loop is CASSQYQEGELFF. The CDR3 nucleotides are TGTGCCAGCAGCCAATATCAGGAAGGGGAGCTGTTTTTT.